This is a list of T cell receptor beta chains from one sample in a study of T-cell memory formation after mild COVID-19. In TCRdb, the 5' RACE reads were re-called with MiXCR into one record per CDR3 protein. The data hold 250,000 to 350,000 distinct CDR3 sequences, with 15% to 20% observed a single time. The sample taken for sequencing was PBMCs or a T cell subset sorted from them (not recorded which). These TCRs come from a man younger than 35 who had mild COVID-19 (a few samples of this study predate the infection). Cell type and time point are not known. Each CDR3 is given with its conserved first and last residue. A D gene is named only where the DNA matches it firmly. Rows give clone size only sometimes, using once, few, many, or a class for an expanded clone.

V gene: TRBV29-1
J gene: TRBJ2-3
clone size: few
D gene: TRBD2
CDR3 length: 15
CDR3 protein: CSVEAGRGSTDTQYF
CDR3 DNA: TGCAGCGTTGAGGCGGGGAGGGGTAGCACAGATACGCAGTATTTT

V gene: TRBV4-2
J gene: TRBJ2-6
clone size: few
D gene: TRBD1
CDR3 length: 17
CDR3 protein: CASSRTGAAAGANVLTF
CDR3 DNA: TGTGCCAGCAGCCGGACAGGGGCCGCCGCTGGGGCCAACGTCCTGACTTTC

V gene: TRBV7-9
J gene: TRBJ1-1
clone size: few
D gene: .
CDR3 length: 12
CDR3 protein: CASSFSGPEAFF
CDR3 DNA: TGTGCCAGCAGCTTCTCGGGCCCTGAAGCTTTCTTT

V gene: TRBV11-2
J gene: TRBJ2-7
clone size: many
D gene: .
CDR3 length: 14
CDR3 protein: CASSQGTRFYEQYF
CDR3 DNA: TGTGCCAGCAGCCAAGGAACACGGTTCTACGAGCAGTACTTC

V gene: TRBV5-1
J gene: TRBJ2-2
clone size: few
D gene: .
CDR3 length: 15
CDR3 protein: CASSQPLGAPGELFF
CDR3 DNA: TGCGCCAGCAGCCAGCCCTTAGGGGCCCCCGGGGAGCTGTTTTTT

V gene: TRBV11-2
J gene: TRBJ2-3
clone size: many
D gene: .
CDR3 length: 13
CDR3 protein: CASSRGGADTQYF
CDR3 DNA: TGTGCCAGCAGCAGGGGGGGGGCCGATACGCAGTATTTT

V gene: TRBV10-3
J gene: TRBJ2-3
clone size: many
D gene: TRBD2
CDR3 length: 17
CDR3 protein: CAISESTSEKYTDTQYF
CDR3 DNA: TGTGCCATCAGTGAGTCAACTAGCGAGAAATACACAGATACGCAGTATTTT

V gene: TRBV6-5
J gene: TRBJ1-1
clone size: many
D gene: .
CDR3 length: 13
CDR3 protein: CASSYDQGRGTFF
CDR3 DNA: TGTGCCAGCAGTTACGATCAGGGGCGAGGGACTTTCTTT

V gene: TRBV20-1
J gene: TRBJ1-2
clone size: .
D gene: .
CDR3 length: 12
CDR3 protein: CSASQGPDGYTF
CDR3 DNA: TGCAGTGCTAGTCAGGGTCCCGATGGCTACACCTTC

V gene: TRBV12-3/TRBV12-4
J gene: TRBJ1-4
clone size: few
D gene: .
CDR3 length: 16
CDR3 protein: CASSLTRRGANEKLFF
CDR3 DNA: TGTGCCAGCAGTTTGACACGCCGCGGAGCTAATGAAAAACTGTTTTTT

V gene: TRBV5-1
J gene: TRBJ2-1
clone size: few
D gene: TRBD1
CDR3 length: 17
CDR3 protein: CASSLRPGQGSYNEQFF
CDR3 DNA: TGCGCCAGCAGCCTGAGGCCGGGACAGGGCTCCTACAATGAGCAGTTCTTC

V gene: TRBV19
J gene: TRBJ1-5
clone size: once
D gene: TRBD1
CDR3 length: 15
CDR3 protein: CASRIWTGRNQPQHF
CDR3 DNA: TGTGCCAGTAGGATTTGGACAGGGAGAAATCAGCCCCAGCATTTT

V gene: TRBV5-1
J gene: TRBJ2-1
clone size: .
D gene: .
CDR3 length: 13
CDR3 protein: CASSFSRYNEQFF
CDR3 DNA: TGCGCCAGCAGCTTCAGCAGGTACAATGAGCAGTTCTTC

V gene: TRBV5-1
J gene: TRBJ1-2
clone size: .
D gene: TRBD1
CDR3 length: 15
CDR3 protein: CASSLGFGTAYGYTF
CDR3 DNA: TGCGCCAGCAGCTTGGGTTTTGGGACAGCTTATGGCTACACCTTC

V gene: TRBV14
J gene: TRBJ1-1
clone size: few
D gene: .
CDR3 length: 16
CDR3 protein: CASSKKPPGHGDEAFF
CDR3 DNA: TGTGCCAGCAGCAAAAAGCCCCCGGGACATGGAGATGAAGCTTTCTTT

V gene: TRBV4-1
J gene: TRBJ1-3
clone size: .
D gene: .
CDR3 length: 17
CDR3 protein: CASSQDYLRWSGNTIYF
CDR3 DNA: TGCGCCAGCAGCCAAGACTACCTACGATGGAGTGGAAACACCATATATTTT

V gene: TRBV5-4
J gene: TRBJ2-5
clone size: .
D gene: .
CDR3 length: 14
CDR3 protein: CASSFPGIQETQYF
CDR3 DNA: TGTGCCAGCAGCTTCCCAGGGATTCAAGAGACCCAGTACTTC

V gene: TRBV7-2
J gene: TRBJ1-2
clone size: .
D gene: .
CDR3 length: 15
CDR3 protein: CASSLALGTVYGYTF
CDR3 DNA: TGTGCCAGCAGCTTAGCCCTGGGGACCGTGTATGGCTACACCTTC

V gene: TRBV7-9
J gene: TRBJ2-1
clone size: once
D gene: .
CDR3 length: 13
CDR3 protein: CASSTERVYEQFF
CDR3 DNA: TGTGCCAGCAGCACCGAGAGGGTCTATGAGCAGTTCTTC

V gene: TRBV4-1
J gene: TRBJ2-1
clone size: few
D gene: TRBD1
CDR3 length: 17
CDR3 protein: CASSQKGLPGQGNEQFF
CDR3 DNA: TGCGCCAGCAGCCAAAAGGGACTCCCGGGACAGGGGAATGAGCAGTTCTTC

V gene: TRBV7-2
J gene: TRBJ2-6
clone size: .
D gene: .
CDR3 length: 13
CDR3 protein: CASSISGANVLTF
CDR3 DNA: TGTGCCAGCAGCATCAGTGGGGCCAACGTCCTGACTTTC

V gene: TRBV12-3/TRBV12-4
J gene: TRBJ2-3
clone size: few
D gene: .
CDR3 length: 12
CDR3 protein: CASSRTPETQYF
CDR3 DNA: TGTGCCAGCAGCAGGACTCCTGAGACGCAGTATTTT

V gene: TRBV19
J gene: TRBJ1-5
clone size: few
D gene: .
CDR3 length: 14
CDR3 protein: CASSIAYSNQPQHF
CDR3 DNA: TGTGCCAGTAGTATCGCCTATAGCAATCAGCCCCAGCATTTT

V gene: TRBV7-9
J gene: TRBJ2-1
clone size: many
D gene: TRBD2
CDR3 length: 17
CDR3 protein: CASSSGLAGSSYNEQFF
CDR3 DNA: TGTGCCAGCAGCTCAGGACTAGCGGGGAGCTCCTACAATGAGCAGTTCTTC

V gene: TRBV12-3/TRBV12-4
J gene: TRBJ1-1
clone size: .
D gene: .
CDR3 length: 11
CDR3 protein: CASSQGREAFF
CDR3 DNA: TGTGCCAGCAGTCAGGGTAGAGAAGCTTTCTTT

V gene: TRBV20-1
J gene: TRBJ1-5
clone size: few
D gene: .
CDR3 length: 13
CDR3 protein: CSARGAADQPQHF
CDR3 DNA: TGCAGTGCGAGGGGGGCAGCTGATCAGCCCCAGCATTTT

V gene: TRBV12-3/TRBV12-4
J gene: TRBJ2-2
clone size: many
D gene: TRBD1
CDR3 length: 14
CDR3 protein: CASRRTGVTGELFF
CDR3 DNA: TGTGCCAGCAGAAGGACAGGGGTCACCGGGGAGCTGTTTTTT

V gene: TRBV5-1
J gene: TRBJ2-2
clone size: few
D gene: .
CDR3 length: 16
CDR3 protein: CASSSTGPGDTGELFF
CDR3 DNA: TGCGCCAGCAGCTCAACAGGCCCCGGCGACACCGGGGAGCTGTTTTTT

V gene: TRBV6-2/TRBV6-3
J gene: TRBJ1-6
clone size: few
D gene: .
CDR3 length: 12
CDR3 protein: CASSYWNSPLHF
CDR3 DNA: TGTGCCAGCAGTTACTGGAATTCACCCCTCCACTTT

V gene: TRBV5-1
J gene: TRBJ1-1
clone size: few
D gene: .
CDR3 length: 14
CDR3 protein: CASRSGRQNTEAFF
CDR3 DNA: TGCGCCAGCAGGTCGGGACGGCAGAACACTGAAGCTTTCTTT

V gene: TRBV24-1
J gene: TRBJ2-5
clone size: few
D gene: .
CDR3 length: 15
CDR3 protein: CATSDFGGLQETQYF
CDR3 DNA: TGTGCCACCAGTGATTTCGGGGGGCTCCAAGAGACCCAGTACTTC

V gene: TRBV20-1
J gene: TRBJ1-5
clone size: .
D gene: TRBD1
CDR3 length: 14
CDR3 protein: CSARPGQGGQPQHF
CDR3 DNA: TGCAGTGCTAGACCGGGACAGGGTGGTCAGCCCCAGCATTTT

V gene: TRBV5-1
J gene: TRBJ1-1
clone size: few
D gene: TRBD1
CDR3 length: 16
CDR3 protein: CASSLDTGDLGTEAFF
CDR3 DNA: TGCGCCAGCAGCTTGGATACAGGGGATCTTGGCACTGAAGCTTTCTTT

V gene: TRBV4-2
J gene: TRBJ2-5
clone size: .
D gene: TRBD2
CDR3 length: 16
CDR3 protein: CASSIGLAGPQETQYF
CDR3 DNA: TGTGCCAGCTCGATAGGACTAGCGGGGCCTCAAGAGACCCAGTACTTC

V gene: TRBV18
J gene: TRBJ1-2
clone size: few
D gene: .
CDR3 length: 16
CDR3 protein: CASSPRGNRLFGGYTF
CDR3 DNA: TGTGCCAGCTCACCACGGGGGAACAGGTTATTCGGCGGCTACACCTTC

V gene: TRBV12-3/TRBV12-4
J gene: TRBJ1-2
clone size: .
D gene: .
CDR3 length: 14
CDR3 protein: CASRKARGLYGYTF
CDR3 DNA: TGTGCCAGCAGAAAGGCCAGGGGACTCTATGGCTACACCTTC

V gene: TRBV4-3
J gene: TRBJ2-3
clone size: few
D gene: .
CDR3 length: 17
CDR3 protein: CASSQDRDGASTDTQYF
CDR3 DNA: TGCGCCAGCAGCCAAGATCGAGACGGGGCGTCCACAGATACGCAGTATTTT